This T cell receptor (beta chain) was identified during a study of blood T cell repertoires in COVID-19. At the level of the study: Nucleic acid was either cDNA or gDNA, and it came from T cells, B-cell-depleted T cells, or PBMCs.

Sequencing used immunoSEQ multiplex PCR; TCRdb keeps in-frame clones, though not all of them. The sample has around 170,000 clones, 83% seen once. Germline V CDR1 and CDR2: GTSNPN, SVGIG (reference sequence). V was cut by 3 bases and J by 3 bases, with 12 bases left in between. There are 13 residues in the CDR3. Those enrolled in Seattle joined during active infection and were followed longitudinally afterward. The clonotype comes from a woman aged 70-85 years with COVID-19, enrolled during active disease. The sequenced sample was peripheral blood. The V and J genes are TRBV30 and TRBJ2-7; D perhaps matches TRBD1 (6 bases). CDR3 coding DNA: TGTGCCTGGAGGAACCGGGACAACTACGAGCAGTACTTC. The encoded protein is CAWRNRDNYEQYF.